The 32 T cell receptor beta chains given below trace back to one sample, sequenced in a study of cytomegalovirus exposure and HLA in healthy donors (dated by TCRdb to 2017 to 2019). The library was produced with the immunoSEQ multiplex PCR assay. The multiplex PCR relied on a mix of 60 forward primers for TCR Vbeta segments and 13 reverse primers for TCR Jbeta segments. TCRdb re-hosts the immuneACCESS table, in-frame sequences only. Its copies lack some clones; in the studies checked, an unresolved V gene accounts for under half of them, and the cause for the rest is not known. A total of under 300,000 clones appear in this sample, 92% of them only once. Roughly 1.6% of the sample is held by the ten biggest clonotypes. Sequencing used PBMCs. The source is a girl aged 2-10 years in good health and CMV-seronegative.

The rearrangement joins TRBV10-3 to TRBJ2-2; 8 positions match TRBD1. V trimming: 7 bases; J trimming: 7 bases; junction bases outside the gene matches: 5. This CDR3 is 13 amino acids long. Germline values: CDR1 ENHRY, CDR2 SYGVKD. The CDR3 protein is CAITRTGLGELFF. The CDR3 DNA reads TGTGCCATCACTCGGACAGGGCTCGGGGAGCTGTTTTTT.

J is TRBJ2-5 and V is TRBV5-1; TRBD1 aligns across 9 bases. The DNA matches TRBJ2-7 better at its end, which makes the J call doubtful. The CDR3 loop spans 17 amino acids. Germline loops: CDR1 SGHRS, CDR2 YFSETQ. CDR3 in DNA: TGCGCCAGCAGCTTGGGGGTGCGGACAGGGGAATCCTACGAGCAGTACTTC. This codes for CASSLGVRTGESYEQYF.

CDR3 bases: TGTGCCAGCAGCTTTGGGACTAACTACGAGCAGTACTTC. Its protein product is CASSFGTNYEQYF. V gene TRBV11-2 combines with J gene TRBJ2-7; 7 positions agree with TRBD2. The CDR3 is 13 amino acids. Losses at the gene ends were 3 bases for V and 3 bases for J; bases not matched to a gene: 2. The germline CDR1 and CDR2 sequences are SGHAT and FQNNGV.

The chain recombines TRBV10-3 with TRBJ2-7, with D unresolved. V was shortened by 2 bases and J by 2 bases, with 4 bases between the two germline ends. There are 12 residues in the CDR3. Germline CDR1 is ENHRY and CDR2 is SYGVKD. Written as DNA, the CDR3 is TGTGCCATCAGTGAGCGGGCCTACGAGCAGTACTTC. Translated: CAISERAYEQYF.

The V call is TRBV30, the J call TRBJ2-7; tentatively, D is TRBD1 (7 bases). The CDR3 loop spans 13 amino acids. CDR1 and CDR2 (germline): GTSNPN, SVGIG (reference sequence). V dropped 2 bases and J dropped 7 bases, with 15 bases sitting between them. CDR3 DNA: TGTGCCTGGAGTTCAGGGGGGCAAACAGAGCAGTACTTC. Translating gives CAWSSGGQTEQYF.

The genes are TRBV5-1 and TRBJ1-1; no clear D. V was trimmed by 2 bases and J by 4 bases, leaving 12 bases between them. This CDR3 has 14 residues. Germline loops: CDR1 SGHRS, CDR2 YFSETQ. This CDR3 is CASSFDTRSTEAFF. In nucleotides, the CDR3 is TGCGCCAGCAGCTTCGACACCCGTTCCACTGAAGCTTTCTTT.

The chain is built from TRBV28 and TRBJ1-6; 7 bases agree with TRBD1. Germline V CDR1 and CDR2: MDHEN, SYDVKM. This CDR3 is 15 amino acids long. J lost 7 bases, V lost 6 bases, and 9 bases had no gene match. CDR3 protein: CASRRTGTANSPLHF. The CDR3 DNA follows: TGTGCCAGCAGGCGCACCGGGACAGCAAATTCACCCCTCCACTTT.

This chain connects TRBV5-4 to TRBJ1-2, with D uncertain. V lost 4 bases to trimming and J lost 3 bases, with 16 bases between them. This CDR3 has 15 residues. The germline CDR1 and CDR2 sequences are SGHNT and YYREEE (reference sequence). CDR3: CASSPWRVSDYGYTF. CDR3 nucleotides: TGTGCCAGCAGCCCCTGGAGGGTGAGCGACTATGGCTACACCTTC.

V and J are TRBV29-1 and TRBJ1-1; the D gene is possibly TRBD1 (6 bases). CDR1 is SQVTM, CDR2 ANQGSEA, per germline. This CDR3 comprises 13 residues. The ends were cut back, 4 bases at V and 7 bases at J, with 16 bases in the middle. The DNA for the CDR3 is TGCAGCGTTGTACAGGGACCGAGAGGTGAAGCTTTCTTT. Translated: CSVVQGPRGEAFF.

This CDR3 reads CASSRGQAGDIQYF. The CDR3 DNA reads TGTGCCAGCAGCCGTGGACAGGCCGGAGACATTCAGTACTTC. The chain employs TRBV6-1 and TRBJ2-4, with 7 bases identical to TRBD1. The CDR3 contains 14 residues. J lost 8 bases, V lost 6 bases, and 10 bases had no gene match. The germline gives CDR1 MNHNS, CDR2 SASEGT.

J is TRBJ2-2 and V is TRBV5-4; 10 bases agree with TRBD1. Unmatched junction bases numbered 3, after V lost 4 bases and J lost 0 bases. The CDR3 covers 16 residues. In germline, CDR1 is SGHNT, CDR2 YYREEE (reference sequence). CDR3 residues: CASSPGTGANTGELFF. Here the CDR3 DNA reads TGTGCCAGCAGCCCAGGGACAGGGGCGAACACCGGGGAGCTGTTTTTT.

The chain combines TRBV6-1 with TRBJ1-1; TRBD1 matches at 8 bases. CDR3 length: 14 amino acids. The V gene's germline CDR1 is MNHNS and CDR2 SASEGT. With 2 bases clipped from V and 7 bases from J, the junction kept 6 bases outside the gene matches. In DNA, the CDR3 is TGTGCCAGCAGTGAAACCTGGACAGGGAGTGAAGCTTTCTTT. It translates to CASSETWTGSEAFF.

This clone was detected once. The J gene is TRBJ2-7, the V gene TRBV25-1; a weak D match, TRBD1 (5 bases). V was shortened by 5 bases and J by 0 bases, with 11 bases between the two germline ends. Germline V lookup: CDR1 MGHDK, CDR2 SYGVNS. The CDR3 runs to 14 residues. CDR3 residues: CASSPRQSSYEQYF. The DNA of the CDR3 is TGTGCCAGCAGTCCGAGACAGAGCTCCTACGAGCAGTACTTC.

J is TRBJ1-4 and V is TRBV5-5; the D is unclear. Germline-derived CDR1 and CDR2 are SGHKS and YYEKEE (reference sequence). V gave up 1 base and J gave up 1 base, with 11 bases separating them. This CDR3 contains 16 residues. As DNA, the CDR3 is TGTGCCAGCAGCTTGTATTACGAGGGAACTAATGAAAAACTGTTTTTT. This gives the protein CASSLYYEGTNEKLFF.

The chain combines TRBV6-6 with TRBJ2-4; no firm D call. The CDR3 consists of 13 residues. The V end was cut by 3 bases, the J end by 6 bases, with 9 bases between. The germline V gene encodes CDR1 MNHNY and CDR2 SVGAGI (reference sequence). CDR3 DNA sequence: TGTGCCAGCAGTTATGATACAACAAACATTCAGTACTTC. Translation: CASSYDTTNIQYF.

CDR3 sequence (DNA): TGTGCCAGCAGGGGGGGGGCTAGCGGGATCGTCGAGCAGTTCTTC. It encodes CASRGGASGIVEQFF. The chain recombines TRBV2 with TRBJ2-1, with TRBD2 identical over 9 bases. The CDR3 consists of 15 residues. The V segment lost 6 bases and the J segment 10 bases; nucleotides outside the gene matches: 13. Germline CDR1 reads SNHLY; CDR2 reads FYNNEI.

This chain links TRBV5-6 with TRBJ1-4; 7 bases line up with TRBD1. The CDR3 runs to 15 residues. CDR1 is SGHDT and CDR2 is YYEEEE in the germline V gene. J lost 3 bases, V lost 4 bases, and 6 bases had no gene match. CDR3 residues: CASSGPGTANEKLFF. In nucleotides, the CDR3 is TGTGCCAGCAGCGGACCCGGGACAGCTAATGAAAAACTGTTTTTT.

This rearrangement joins TRBV4-1 to TRBJ2-7; the match to TRBD2 covers 11 bases. This CDR3 has 15 amino acids. The V gene's germline CDR1 is MGHRA and CDR2 YSYEKL. V gave up 2 bases and J gave up 2 bases; unmatched junction bases: 2. CDR3 nucleotides: TGCGCCAGCAGCCAAAGGACTAGCGGGCCCTACGAGCAGTACTTC. Encoded protein: CASSQRTSGPYEQYF.

The chain carries TRBV28 and TRBJ1-5; D gene ambiguous. The germline CDR1 and CDR2 sequences are MDHEN and SYDVKM. The V gene lost 3 bases and the J gene lost 9 bases, with 15 bases spanning the gap. The CDR3 consists of 14 residues. CDR3 sequence reads: CASSFESLRGPQHF. Here the CDR3 DNA reads TGTGCCAGCAGTTTTGAGAGCTTGCGGGGGCCCCAGCATTTT.

This clone came up once. V is TRBV10-3 and J is TRBJ2-5; 9 bases align to TRBD1. The CDR3 contains 14 residues. With V trimmed by 7 bases and J by 1 base, 4 bases remained unmatched. The germline V gene has CDR1 ENHRY and CDR2 SYGVKD. The CDR3 reads CAIKDRGLQETQYF. The CDR3, as DNA: TGTGCCATCAAGGACAGGGGCCTCCAAGAGACCCAGTACTTC.

Note on this clone: Other DNA sequences in the same sample also yield this CDR3. The V and J genes are TRBV30 and TRBJ1-3, with unresolved D. CDR1 is GTSNPN and CDR2 is SVGIG in the germline V gene (reference sequence). Trimming removed 3 bases from V and 3 bases from J, with 6 bases in between. The CDR3 is made up of 12 amino acids. CDR3 loop: CAWSVFGNTIYF. DNA of the CDR3: TGTGCCTGGAGCGTATTTGGAAACACCATATATTTT.

The chain recombines TRBV10-2 with TRBJ2-5; a possible D gene is TRBD2 (6 bases). Per the germline V gene, CDR1 is WSHSY and CDR2 is SAAADI. Trimming left V 6 bases short and J 5 bases short, with 10 bases between. This CDR3 comprises 12 residues. The CDR3 spells CASSLATETQYF. The CDR3 DNA sequence: TGCGCCAGCAGCCTAGCGACTGAGACCCAGTACTTC.

This rearrangement joins TRBV5-1 to TRBJ2-1; TRBD2 might be the D (6 bases). The CDR3 totals 14 residues. Trimming shortened V by 1 base and J by 2 bases, and 7 bases separated the two germline ends. The V gene's germline CDR1 is SGHRS and CDR2 YFSETQ. The CDR3 region has the DNA TGCGCCAGCAGCTTGCTAGCGACCTACAATGAGCAGTTCTTC. Translation gives CASSLLATYNEQFF.

The chain combines TRBV5-1 with TRBJ1-6, with 10 nucleotides matching TRBD1. Germline V gives CDR1 SGHRS, CDR2 YFSETQ. V shed 1 base, J shed 9 bases, and the junction held 1 base outside the gene matches. The CDR3 is 14 amino acids. This chain's CDR3 is CASSLRDRGSPLHF. In DNA form, the CDR3 reads TGCGCCAGCAGCTTGCGGGACAGGGGTTCACCCCTCCACTTT.

The chain employs TRBV28 and TRBJ1-1; TRBD1 agrees at 8 bases. The CDR3 runs to 16 residues. Trimming at V came to 5 bases and at J to 0 bases, leaving 8 bases not matched to a gene. Germline V gene data show CDR1 as MDHEN and CDR2 as SYDVKM. The DNA for the CDR3 is TGTGCCAGCAGTCCCCCGGGACAGGTCATGAACACTGAAGCTTTCTTT. Encoded protein: CASSPPGQVMNTEAFF.

J is TRBJ2-5 and V is TRBV7-2; 10 nucleotides agree with TRBD2. With 4 bases clipped from V and 5 bases from J, the junction kept 13 bases outside the gene matches. CDR3 length: 17 amino acids. Germline CDR1 is SGHTA and CDR2 is FQGNSA. CDR3 DNA: TGTGCCAGCAGCTCAGGTCGGCTAGCGGGGGCCGTGGAGACCCAGTACTTC. Encoded protein: CASSSGRLAGAVETQYF.

This sequence joins TRBV5-4 and TRBJ1-1; 7 positions agree with TRBD1. The germline gives CDR1 SGHNT, CDR2 YYREEE (reference sequence). V lost 0 bases, J lost 4 bases, and 9 bases stayed unmatched. The CDR3 consists of 16 residues. CDR3 nucleotide sequence: TGTGCCAGCAGCTTGGTCGGAGGGGGCGCAATCACTGAAGCTTTCTTT. Its protein product is CASSLVGGGAITEAFF.

V and J are TRBV29-1 and TRBJ2-1; 8 positions agree with TRBD1. The V segment lost 2 bases and the J segment 4 bases; nucleotides outside the gene matches: 10. The CDR3 is 16 residues long. Germline V gives CDR1 SQVTM, CDR2 ANQGSEA. CDR3 coding DNA: TGCAGCGTTGAAATTCTACAGGACAGGGCGTACAATGAGCAGTTCTTC. This sequence encodes CSVEILQDRAYNEQFF.

V usage is TRBV18 and J usage is TRBJ2-1; TRBD2 aligns across 8 bases. Germline CDR1 reads KGHSH; CDR2 reads LQKENI. V lost 2 bases, J lost 2 bases, and 2 bases stayed unmatched. The CDR3 has 15 amino acids. The chain's CDR3 is CASSPTGGTYNEQFF. In nucleotides, the CDR3 is TGTGCCAGCTCACCAACGGGGGGGACCTACAATGAGCAGTTCTTC.

V gene TRBV28 combines with J gene TRBJ1-1, with D tentatively TRBD1 (5 bases). Germline-derived CDR1 and CDR2 are MDHEN and SYDVKM. The CDR3 extends over 14 amino acids. Trimming removed 2 bases at V and 0 bases at J, with 7 bases between. The CDR3 loop is CASSLAGMNTEAFF. The CDR3 DNA sequence: TGTGCCAGCAGTTTAGCAGGGATGAACACTGAAGCTTTCTTT.

This chain links TRBV13 with TRBJ2-3; D uncertain. The CDR3 loop spans 17 amino acids. Per the germline V gene, CDR1 is PRHDT and CDR2 is FYEKMQ (reference sequence). V was clipped by 5 bases and J by 4 bases, with 22 bases between them. CDR3 loop: CASSIETRSLPPDTQYF. The CDR3 DNA follows: TGTGCCAGCAGCATTGAGACTCGCTCCCTACCCCCAGATACGCAGTATTTT.

This chain uses TRBV7-9 with TRBJ2-7; no firm D call. Per germline, CDR1 SEHNR and CDR2 FQNEAQ (reference sequence). This CDR3 is 15 amino acids long. V was pared by 4 bases and J by 3 bases, with 16 bases between. In DNA, the CDR3 is TGTGCCAGCAGCTCCTTACCGACTGTGGGCTACGAGCAGTACTTC. Its protein product is CASSSLPTVGYEQYF.